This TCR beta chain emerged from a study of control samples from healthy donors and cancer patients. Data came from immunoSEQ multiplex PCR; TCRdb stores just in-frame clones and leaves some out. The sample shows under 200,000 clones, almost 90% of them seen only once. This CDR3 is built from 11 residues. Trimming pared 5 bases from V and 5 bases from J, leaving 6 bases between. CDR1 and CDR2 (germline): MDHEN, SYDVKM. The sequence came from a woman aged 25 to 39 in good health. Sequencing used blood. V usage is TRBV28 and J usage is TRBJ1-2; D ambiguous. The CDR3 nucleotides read TGTGCCAGCAGTGCCGTGTATGGCTACACCTTC. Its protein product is CASSAVYGYTF.